The 23 T cell receptor beta chains presented below share a single source sample, sequenced in a study of regulatory T cells in long-lasting Graves disease. Sample time point: newly diagnosed GD, antithyroid drugs for less than 3 months. Construction of the TCR library relied on RNA isolated from PBMCs. According to the study, TCR beta libraries were built with iRepertoire HTBI primers and CDR3-region Arm-PCR. One entry per CDR3 protein, called by TCRdb with MiXCR from the multiplex PCR reads. The sample consists of a few hundred thousand distinct CDR3 sequences, around 20% of them appearing once. Source: peripheral blood mononuclear cells (PBMCs), taken at new diagnosis, from a patient treated with antithyroid drugs. All receptors come from a female donor with Graves disease.

V usage is TRBV20-1 and J usage is TRBJ2-7; perhaps D is TRBD1 or TRBD2 (6 bases each). Looked up from germline, CDR1 is DFQATT and CDR2 is SNEGSKA (reference sequence). Trimming took 4 bases from V and 2 from J, leaving 12 bases between them. This CDR3 region has 13 residues. The CDR3 nucleotides read TGCAGTGCTACCCCCGGGGGCACCTACGAGCAGTACTTC. This sequence encodes CSATPGGTYEQYF.

The rearrangement links TRBV28 to TRBJ1-4; TRBD1 agrees at 7 bases. Germline-derived CDR1 and CDR2 are MDHEN and SYDVKM. This CDR3 is built from 16 residues. Trimming cost V 2 bases and J 8 bases; bases outside gene matches: 11. This CDR3 reads CASSLRGMTGTEKLFF. The CDR3 DNA is TGTGCCAGCAGTTTAAGGGGAATGACAGGGACCGAAAAACTGTTTTTT.

This clonotype was seen many times. The gene calls are TRBV6-1 and TRBJ1-2, with 7 bases identical to TRBD1. J gave up 3 bases and V 4 bases, and 8 bases lay outside the gene matches. From germline, CDR1 is MNHNS and CDR2 SASEGT. The CDR3 covers 15 residues. Here the CDR3 reads CASSASGTEYYGYTF. The DNA of the CDR3 is TGTGCCAGCAGTGCCTCCGGGACAGAGTACTATGGCTACACCTTC.

This clonotype showed up many times. The genes are TRBV20-1 and TRBJ2-7; 10 bases line up with TRBD1. The germline gives CDR1 DFQATT, CDR2 SNEGSKA (reference sequence). The length of the CDR3 is 15 residues. Trimming at V came to 5 bases and at J to 4 bases, leaving 11 bases not matched to a gene. CDR3 DNA: TGCAGTGCTCCCACGCCGGGACAGGGGCTTTACGAGCAGTACTTC. Residues: CSAPTPGQGLYEQYF.

V gene TRBV7-3 combines with J gene TRBJ2-7; D is uncertain. The CDR3 is 13 residues long. The V end was cut by 5 bases, the J end by 5 bases, with 13 bases between. The germline V gene has CDR1 SGHTA and CDR2 FQGTGA. The CDR3 loop is CASSLTRNHEQYF. The CDR3 nucleotides read TGTGCCAGCAGCCTCACTCGGAACCACGAGCAGTACTTC.

This clonotype was seen ten or more times. The CDR3 does not end in the conserved phenylalanine or tryptophan, so this is likely a read error. The J gene is TRBJ1-5, the V gene TRBV20-1; 8 bases line up with TRBD1. The CDR3 contains 13 residues. The germline gives CDR1 DFQATT, CDR2 SNEGSKA (reference sequence). Losses at the gene ends were 1 base for V and 6 bases for J; bases not matched to a gene: 2. DNA of the CDR3: TGCAGTGCTAGAGCAGGGGGCAGTCAGCCCCAGCATTCT. Translated: CSARAGGSQPQHS.

On this clonotype: A far larger clone is just one base off, so this is likely a read error. The chain recombines TRBV27 with TRBJ2-1; 9 positions match TRBD1. J gave up 10 bases and V 6 bases, and 7 bases lay outside the gene matches. The CDR3 consists of 13 residues. Germline V gene data show CDR1 as MNHEY and CDR2 as SMNVEV (reference sequence). This chain's CDR3 is CASSKDRGYEQFF. The CDR3, as DNA: TGTGCCAGCAGCAAGGACAGGGGCTACGAGCAGTTCTTC.

J is TRBJ1-1 and V is TRBV5-1, with 7 bases that match TRBD1. The CDR3 contains 14 residues. Trimming cost V 5 bases and J 3 bases; bases outside gene matches: 7. The germline V gene has CDR1 SGHRS and CDR2 YFSETQ. The CDR3 reads CASRKDRSYTEAFF. DNA of the CDR3: TGCGCCAGCAGAAAGGACAGGAGTTACACTGAAGCTTTCTTT. The full variable domain, rest sourced from reference TRBV5-1 and TRBJ1-1, is KAGVTQTPRYLIKTRGQQVTLSCSPISGHRSVSWYQQTPGQGLQFLFEYFSETQRNKGNFPGRFSGRQFSNSRSEMNVSTLELGDSALYLCASRKDRSYTEAFFGQGTRLTVV.

This rearrangement joins TRBV7-2 to TRBJ2-3; 7 nucleotides align to TRBD2. This CDR3 has 14 amino acids. Losses at the gene ends were 1 base for V and 4 bases for J; bases not matched to a gene: 2. Germline loops: CDR1 SGHTA, CDR2 FQGNSA. The CDR3 reads CASSLGAGSDTQYF. CDR3 nucleotide sequence: TGTGCCAGCAGCTTAGGAGCGGGATCAGATACGCAGTATTTT.

The chain recombines TRBV19 with TRBJ2-7; TRBD2 aligns across 10 bases. Per germline, CDR1 LNHDA and CDR2 SQIVND (reference sequence). The V segment lost 4 bases and the J segment 7 bases; nucleotides outside the gene matches: 7. This CDR3 has 14 residues. The CDR3 DNA is TGTGCCAGTAGTACGACTAGCGGGTTCACGGAGCAGTACTTC. This codes for CASSTTSGFTEQYF. Filled out from reference TRBV19 and TRBJ2-7, the complete variable domain reads DGGITQSPKYLFRKEGQNVTLSCEQNLNHDAMYWYRQDPGQGLRLIYYSQIVNDFQKGDIAEGYSVSREKKESFPLTVTSAQKNPTAFYLCASSTTSGFTEQYFGPGTRLTVT.

Many counts were recorded for this clonotype. V gene TRBV30 combines with J gene TRBJ1-1; D gene uncertain. V lost 2 bases and J lost 3, with 10 bases in between. Per the germline V gene, CDR1 is GTSNPN and CDR2 is SVGIG (reference sequence). The CDR3 runs 13 residues. The CDR3 DNA follows: TGTGCCTGGAGTAATCAGTTGGACACTGAAGCTTTCTTT. Protein sequence: CAWSNQLDTEAFF.

This clonotype came up once. The rearrangement uses TRBV7-8 and TRBJ2-1; D is uncertain. The germline V gene has CDR1 SGHVS and CDR2 FQNEAQ. The CDR3 has 12 amino acids. V was shortened by 3 bases and J by 14 bases, with 14 bases between the two germline ends. CDR3 nucleotide sequence: TGTGCCAGCAGCTTTCTGGCCGGTGGAGAGTTCTTC. It is translated as CASSFLAGGEFF. The variable domain in full, with the rest retrieved from reference TRBV7-8 and TRBJ2-1, is GAGVSQSPRYKVAKRGQDVALRCDPISGHVSLFWYQQALGQGPEFLTYFQNEAQLDKSGLPSDRFFAERPEGSVSTLKIQRTQQEDSAVYLCASSFLAGGEFFGPGTRLTVL.

This clonotype has at least ten counts. The chain employs TRBV29-1 and TRBJ2-3; TRBD2 is a possible D gene (6 bases). This CDR3 has 14 residues. Germline values: CDR1 SQVTM, CDR2 ANQGSEA. Trimming pared 7 bases from V and 4 bases from J, leaving 18 bases between. This chain's CDR3 is CSASSGTLADTQYF. The DNA of the CDR3 is TGCAGCGCCTCCTCCGGGACTTTAGCAGATACGCAGTATTTT.

This clonotype was seen at least ten times. The rearrangement links TRBV11-3 to TRBJ1-1; no reliable D call. CDR1 is SGHNT and CDR2 is YENEEA in the germline V gene. The CDR3 has 14 amino acids. Trimming shortened V by 1 base and J by 0 bases, and 6 bases separated the two germline ends. In DNA, the CDR3 is TGTGCCAGCAGCTTAGGGACGATGAACACTGAAGCTTTCTTT. Translated: CASSLGTMNTEAFF.

This clonotype was recorded many times. The chain has TRBV10-3 and TRBJ1-2; possible D gene TRBD1, 5 bases. CDR1 and CDR2 (germline): ENHRY, SYGVKD. The CDR3 covers 12 residues. Trimming pared 8 bases from V and 2 bases from J, leaving 9 bases between. The DNA for the CDR3 is TGTGCCATCGACAGCCGAAACTATGGCTACACCTTC. Protein product: CAIDSRNYGYTF.

Ten or more counts support this clonotype. This chain uses TRBV7-2 with TRBJ2-7; D may be TRBD1 or TRBD2 (5 bases each). V was clipped by 1 base and J by 3 bases, with 16 bases between them. The CDR3 contains 16 residues. Per germline, CDR1 SGHTA and CDR2 FQGNSA. In DNA, the CDR3 is TGTGCCAGCAGCTTAGTCCAGGGTGGAGGACTCTACGAGCAGTACTTC. Amino acid sequence: CASSLVQGGGLYEQYF.

At least ten counts were recorded for this clonotype. The rearrangement links TRBV24-1 to TRBJ2-5; 7 nucleotides line up with TRBD2. The CDR3 is 16 residues long. With V trimmed by 3 bases and J by 4 bases, 10 bases remained unmatched. Germline loops: CDR1 KGHDR, CDR2 SFDVKD. The CDR3 region is CATSDRRPAGIETQYF. The CDR3 nucleotides are TGTGCCACCAGTGATCGACGGCCAGCGGGAATAGAGACCCAGTACTTC.

This clonotype came up a few times. Possible read error: a much larger clone is one base away. The genes are TRBV6-1 and TRBJ2-7; D may be TRBD1 or TRBD2 (6 bases each). Germline CDR1 reads MNHNS; CDR2 reads SASEGT. The CDR3 runs to 22 residues. V shed 3 bases and J shed 2 bases, with 35 bases lying between them. This CDR3 reads CASSDFLAGHQVLRRGPYEQYF. For the CDR3, the DNA is TGTGCCAGCAGTGATTTCCTGGCGGGACACCAGGTACTAAGGAGGGGACCCTACGAGCAGTACTTC.

This clonotype was detected ten times or more. For the CDR3, the DNA is TGCAGTGCTAGGGACCCCGGGACAGCCTCCTACGAGCAGTACTTC. It specifies CSARDPGTASYEQYF. This chain joins TRBV20-1 and TRBJ2-7, with 7 bases lining up with TRBD1. The CDR3 spans 15 residues. Germline-derived CDR1 and CDR2 are DFQATT and SNEGSKA (reference sequence). V was pared by 3 bases and J by 0 bases, with 8 bases of the junction left unmatched.

This clonotype was recorded many times. The rearrangement uses TRBV19 and TRBJ1-2, with D possibly being TRBD1 (6 bases). CDR1 LNHDA and CDR2 SQIVND come from the germline V gene (reference sequence). The CDR3 spans 14 residues. V lost 1 base, J lost 5 bases, and 11 bases lay in between. The DNA of the CDR3 is TGTGCCAGTAGTATAGGAACAGGGAGGTATGGCTACACCTTC. Translating gives CASSIGTGRYGYTF. Supplemented by reference TRBV19 and TRBJ1-2, the full variable domain reads DGGITQSPKYLFRKEGQNVTLSCEQNLNHDAMYWYRQDPGQGLRLIYYSQIVNDFQKGDIAEGYSVSREKKESFPLTVTSAQKNPTAFYLCASSIGTGRYGYTFGSGTRLTVV.

A note on this clonotype: Being one base from a much bigger clone, this may be a read error. The chain carries TRBV20-1 and TRBJ1-1; a weak D match, TRBD1 (6 bases). Trimming removed 7 bases at V and 1 base at J, with 10 bases between. The CDR3 has 12 amino acids. Germline V gene lookup returns CDR1 DFQATT and CDR2 SNEGSKA (reference sequence). The CDR3 protein is CSEEGENTEAFF. CDR3 DNA sequence: TGCAGTGAGGAGGGGGAGAACACTGAAGCTTTCTTT.

The rearrangement links TRBV28 to TRBJ1-5; 10 positions match TRBD1. The CDR3 totals 20 residues. In germline, CDR1 is MDHEN, CDR2 SYDVKM. With V trimmed by 11 bases and J by 1 base, 23 bases remained unmatched. The CDR3 coding sequence is TGTGCCTGTATATCCGGGGGGACAGGGGAAAATTGGTGGAGCAATCAGCCCCAGCATTTT. It encodes CACISGGTGENWWSNQPQHF.

This clonotype was observed many times. The J gene is TRBJ2-2, the V gene TRBV6-1; D possibly corresponds to TRBD2 (6 bases). Deletions cut 4 bases from V and 4 bases from J, with 10 bases between. Germline V lookup: CDR1 MNHNS, CDR2 SASEGT. The CDR3 totals 14 residues. The CDR3 here is CASSVDGGTGELFF. The CDR3 DNA is TGTGCCAGCAGTGTAGACGGGGGCACCGGGGAGCTGTTTTTT.